Listed below are T cell receptor beta chains from one sample, sequenced in a study of OX40 agonist ivuxolimab in advanced cancers. The method was immunoSEQ multiplex PCR; TCRdb's version includes in-frame clones alone and lacks a portion of them. The table records roughly 70,000 clones, about 90% of them present only once. Specimen: CD4+ or CD8+ T cells sorted from blood, collected in a trial of the OX40 agonist ivuxolimab. The receptors stem from an adult with an advanced solid tumor such as melanoma, head and neck, liver or kidney cancer. The CDR3 runs from the conserved cysteine through the conserved F or W. D genes are given only for firm matches. Clone size, where shown, is once, few, many, or a class for clones that have expanded.

>NA|NA|TRBV6-6|TRBJ1-2
CASSYFAGTGYGYTF
TGTGCCAGCAGTTATTTTGCGGGAACCGGCTATGGCTACACCTTC
>NA|NA|TRBV19|TRBJ1-1
CASSTPGDTEAFF
TGTGCCAGTAGTACCCCCGGGGACACTGAAGCTTTCTTT
>NA|TRBD1|TRBV5-6|TRBJ1-1
CASSYRGPGEAFF
TGTGCCAGCAGCTACAGGGGGCCGGGTGAAGCTTTCTTT
>NA|TRBD1|TRBV27|TRBJ2-7
CASSTGQGAYEQYF
TGTGCCAGCAGTACAGGACAGGGTGCCTACGAGCAGTACTTC
>once|NA|TRBV9|TRBJ1-4
CASSRPEGGDEKLFF
TGTGCCAGCAGCCGCCCGGAGGGTGGGGATGAAAAACTGTTTTTT
>NA|NA|TRBV7-9|TRBJ2-7
CASSLGRAPDEQYF
TGTGCCAGCAGCTTAGGCAGGGCCCCCGACGAGCAGTACTTC
>few|NA|TRBV7-9|TRBJ2-7
CASSPNAEQYF
TGTGCCAGCAGCCCTAACGCCGAGCAGTACTTC
>NA|TRBD1|TRBV27|TRBJ2-7
CASGLGTGWLEQYF
TGTGCCAGCGGATTGGGGACAGGGTGGCTCGAGCAGTACTTC
>NA|NA|TRBV5-4|TRBJ2-7
CASSLGYEQYF
TGTGCCAGCAGCTTGGGCTACGAGCAGTACTTC
>once|NA|TRBV4-1|TRBJ2-5
CASSQLDGVQETQYF
TGCGCCAGCAGCCAGTTGGACGGAGTCCAAGAGACCCAGTACTTC
>NA|NA|TRBV7-9|TRBJ2-7
CASSPRAYEQYF
TGTGCCAGCAGCCCTAGGGCCTACGAGCAGTACTTC
>NA|TRBD1|TRBV7-6|TRBJ1-2
CASSRQGMVGYTF
TGTGCCAGCAGCCGACAGGGGATGGTTGGCTACACCTTC
>NA|NA|TRBV14|TRBJ1-2
CASSQVRNYGYTF
TGTGCCAGCAGCCAGGTCAGGAACTATGGCTACACCTTC
>NA|NA|TRBV19|TRBJ2-1
CASRPMGGSSYNEQFF
TGTGCCAGTAGGCCGATGGGGGGCAGCTCCTACAATGAGCAGTTCTTC
>NA|NA|TRBV6-1|TRBJ1-5
CASSLGVGRGQPQHF
TGTGCCAGCAGTCTAGGGGTTGGGAGGGGTCAGCCCCAGCATTTT
>NA|TRBD1|TRBV28|TRBJ1-1
CASSLTTGDTEAFF
TGTGCCAGCAGTTTGACGACAGGGGACACTGAAGCTTTCTTT
>NA|NA|TRBV4-2|TRBJ1-1
CASSQDLSYTEAFF
TGTGCCAGCAGCCAAGATTTGTCATACACTGAAGCTTTCTTT
>NA|TRBD2|TRBV7-2|TRBJ2-1
CASSLELAGGEQFF
TGTGCCAGCAGCTTAGAACTAGCGGGGGGTGAGCAGTTCTTC
>NA|NA|TRBV10-1|TRBJ2-5
CASSETGETQYF
TGCGCCAGCAGTGAAACGGGGGAGACCCAGTACTTC
>NA|NA|TRBV27|TRBJ2-1
CASASGEILYNEQFF
TGTGCCAGCGCTTCTGGGGAGATCCTATACAATGAGCAGTTCTTC
>NA|NA|TRBV6-1|TRBJ2-3
CASSLRQLGSDTQYF
TGTGCCAGCAGCCTCCGGCAGCTAGGTTCAGATACGCAGTATTTT
>NA|NA|TRBV7-3|TRBJ2-7
CASSTESFSYEQYF
TGTGCCAGCAGCACCGAGTCGTTCTCCTACGAGCAGTACTTC
>NA|TRBD1|TRBV5-3|TRBJ1-2
CARSSRQGTRRGYTF
TGTGCCAGAAGCTCAAGACAGGGCACGAGACGCGGCTACACCTTC
>NA|NA|TRBV9|TRBJ1-4
CASSVGGGDNEKLFF
TGTGCCAGCAGCGTTGGAGGGGGGGATAATGAAAAACTGTTTTTT
>NA|NA|TRBV7-8|TRBJ1-4
CASSRSGHAGELFF
TGTGCCAGCAGCCGGAGCGGTCACGCGGGGGAACTGTTTTTT
>NA|NA|TRBV5-6|TRBJ2-7
CASSLEGAYYEQYF
TGTGCCAGCAGCTTGGAGGGAGCGTACTACGAGCAGTACTTC
>NA|TRBD2|TRBV4-1|TRBJ2-7
CASSQDGSGLAGNEQYF
TGCGCCAGCAGCCAAGACGGATCGGGACTAGCGGGAAACGAGCAGTACTTC
>NA|NA|TRBV11-2|TRBJ2-6
CASSPTGSLGANVLTF
TGTGCCAGCAGCCCGACAGGTTCTTTGGGGGCCAACGTCCTGACTTTC
>NA|TRBD2|TRBV5-1|TRBJ2-1
CASSLSGSQNNEQFF
TGCGCCAGCAGCTTAAGCGGGAGTCAGAACAATGAGCAGTTCTTC
>NA|NA|TRBV19|TRBJ2-3
CASSGADTQYF
TGTGCCAGTAGCGGGGCAGATACGCAGTATTTT
>NA|NA|TRBV5-1|TRBJ2-1
CASSLGSGRGEQFF
TGCGCCAGCAGCTTGGGGTCGGGGCGGGGCGAGCAGTTCTTC
>NA|NA|TRBV7-9|TRBJ2-2
CASEPATSFTGELFF
TGTGCCAGCGAGCCGGCGACAAGCTTTACCGGGGAGCTGTTTTTT
>NA|NA|TRBV11-3|TRBJ2-2
CASSSLFSGELFF
TGTGCCAGCAGCTCTTTGTTCTCCGGGGAGCTGTTTTTT
>once|NA|TRBV5-1|TRBJ2-7
CASSLRPYEQYF
TGCGCCAGCAGCTTGAGACCCTACGAGCAGTACTTC
>NA|TRBD1|TRBV7-3|TRBJ1-1
CASSESTGDTEAFF
TGTGCCAGCAGCGAATCTACAGGGGACACTGAAGCTTTCTTT
>NA|TRBD2|TRBV5-8|TRBJ2-2
CASSLPSGGGGELFF
TGTGCCAGCAGCTTGCCTAGCGGGGGAGGCGGGGAGCTGTTTTTT
>NA|TRBD1|TRBV5-6|TRBJ2-7
CASSRTGQSYEQYF
TGTGCCAGCAGCCGGACAGGGCAATCCTACGAGCAGTACTTC
>NA|NA|TRBV11-2|TRBJ2-3
CASSFLSLDRPTDTQYF
TGTGCCAGCAGCTTTTTAAGCCTAGACCGGCCCACAGATACGCAGTATTTT
>NA|TRBD1|TRBV7-9|TRBJ1-4
CASSLVGGQGYEKLFF
TGTGCCAGCAGCTTAGTTGGGGGACAGGGCTATGAAAAACTGTTTTTT
>NA|TRBD1|TRBV19|TRBJ1-5
CASTWRTGGNQPQHF
TGTGCCAGTACGTGGAGGACAGGGGGCAATCAGCCCCAGCATTTT
>NA|NA|TRBV9|TRBJ1-2
CASGEGVEYGYTF
TGTGCCAGCGGAGAAGGGGTGGAGTATGGCTACACCTTC
>NA|NA|TRBV27|TRBJ2-7
CASSFQAGTYEQYF
TGTGCCAGCAGTTTTCAGGCAGGGACCTACGAGCAGTACTTC
>NA|NA|TRBV27|TRBJ2-1
CASSNVGTEQFF
TGTGCCAGCAGTAACGTCGGGACAGAGCAGTTCTTC
>NA|TRBD2|TRBV29-1|TRBJ2-7
CSVRLAGNYEQYF
TGCAGCGTCCGACTAGCGGGGAACTACGAGCAGTACTTC
>NA|NA|TRBV5-8|TRBJ2-7
CASSLAGWQGQYEQYF
TGTGCCAGCAGCTTGGCCGGGTGGCAGGGGCAGTACGAGCAGTACTTC
>NA|NA|TRBV7-9|TRBJ2-3
CASTGEETDTQYF
TGTGCCAGCACGGGAGAAGAAACAGATACGCAGTATTTT
>NA|TRBD2|TRBV28|TRBJ2-7
CASRRSGSGFYEQYF
TGTGCCAGCAGACGAAGCGGGAGTGGCTTCTACGAGCAGTACTTC
>NA|TRBD1|TRBV6-1|TRBJ1-2
CASSSGQGASYGYTF
TGTGCCAGCAGTTCAGGACAGGGGGCGTCCTATGGCTACACCTTC
>NA|NA|TRBV25-1|TRBJ2-7
CASTSTTGTQQYF
TGTGCCAGCACGAGCACGACAGGGACTCAGCAGTACTTC
>NA|TRBD2|TRBV9|TRBJ2-3
CASSGTSGSTDTQYF
TGTGCCAGCAGTGGGACTAGCGGCAGCACAGATACGCAGTATTTT
>NA|NA|TRBV9|TRBJ2-5
CASSGRTNQETQYF
TGTGCCAGCAGCGGAAGGACAAACCAAGAGACCCAGTACTTC